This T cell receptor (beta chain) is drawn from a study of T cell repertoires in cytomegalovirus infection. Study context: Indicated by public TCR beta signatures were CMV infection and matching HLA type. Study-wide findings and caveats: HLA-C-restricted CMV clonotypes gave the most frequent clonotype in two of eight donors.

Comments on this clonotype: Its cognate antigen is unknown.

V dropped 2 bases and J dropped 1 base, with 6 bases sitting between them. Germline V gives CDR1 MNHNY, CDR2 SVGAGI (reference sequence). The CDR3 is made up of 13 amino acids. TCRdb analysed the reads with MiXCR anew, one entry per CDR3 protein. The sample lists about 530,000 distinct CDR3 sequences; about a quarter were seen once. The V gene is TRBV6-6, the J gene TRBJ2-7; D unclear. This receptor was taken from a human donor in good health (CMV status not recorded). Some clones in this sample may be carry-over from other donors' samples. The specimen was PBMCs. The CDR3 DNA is TGTGCCAGCAGTTACACACAGTCCTACGAGCAGTACGTC. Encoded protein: CASSYTQSYEQYV.